This T cell receptor beta chain emerged from a study of chemoradiotherapy in HPV16-positive cancers. The study's findings and limits: The functional HPV-specific definition rests on just a couple of HPV16-positive patients. Candidate HPV-specific clones and E7-related TCR motifs grew in tumor during treatment.

In the case of this clone: Its antigen is undetermined.

Clones were sequenced by immunoSEQ multiplex PCR, and TCRdb holds only the in-frame ones, with some missing. The sample consists of 15,000 or so clones, about 88% of them appearing once. Samples were taken several times over chemoradiotherapy. The sample in question was blood, obtained from a patient who underwent chemoradiotherapy. The receptor was isolated from a human donor with HPV-associated anogenital cancer.

For the CDR3, the DNA is TGTGCCAGTAGTCCGCGGACAGGTTTAATCTCCTACGAGCAGTACTTC. Translated: CASSPRTGLISYEQYF. V gene TRBV19 combines with J gene TRBJ2-7, with 7 bases lining up with TRBD1. The junction had 10 bases not matched to a gene; V was cut back by 5 bases and J by 0 bases. The CDR3 sequence is 16 residues long. CDR1 LNHDA and CDR2 SQIVND come from the germline V gene (reference sequence).